This T cell receptor beta chain comes out of a study of beta chain features in type 1 diabetes. About the study: Age, gender, cell numbers and subset yield matched between patients and controls.

Germline loops: CDR1 KGHSH, CDR2 LQKENI. Deletions cut 2 bases from V and 7 bases from J, with 20 bases between. This CDR3 is built from 17 residues. Sequencing targeted expressed TCRB transcripts, as all isolated RNA had been reverse transcribed. TCRdb keeps only in-frame clones here, not all; method: immunoSEQ multiplex PCR. The repertoire holds 200,000 to 300,000 clones, around 20% seen once, with around 0.03% in the top ten. Purity (above 98%) was reached by all sorted populations. Findings of the study overall: In every one of the four CD4+ subsets, TCRB CDR3s were moderately but significantly shorter in Type 1 diabetes patients.

The sample holds a few counts of this clone. Its antigen is currently unknown. Input material: naive CD4+ T cells from blood. The chain links TRBV18 to TRBJ1-4; D is ambiguous. The receptor's source is a woman in her 40s with type 1 diabetes. CDR3 coding DNA: TGTGCCAGCTCACCAAGAGTTCCGGGCACCGCGGGTGAAAAACTGTTTTTT. Residues: CASSPRVPGTAGEKLFF.